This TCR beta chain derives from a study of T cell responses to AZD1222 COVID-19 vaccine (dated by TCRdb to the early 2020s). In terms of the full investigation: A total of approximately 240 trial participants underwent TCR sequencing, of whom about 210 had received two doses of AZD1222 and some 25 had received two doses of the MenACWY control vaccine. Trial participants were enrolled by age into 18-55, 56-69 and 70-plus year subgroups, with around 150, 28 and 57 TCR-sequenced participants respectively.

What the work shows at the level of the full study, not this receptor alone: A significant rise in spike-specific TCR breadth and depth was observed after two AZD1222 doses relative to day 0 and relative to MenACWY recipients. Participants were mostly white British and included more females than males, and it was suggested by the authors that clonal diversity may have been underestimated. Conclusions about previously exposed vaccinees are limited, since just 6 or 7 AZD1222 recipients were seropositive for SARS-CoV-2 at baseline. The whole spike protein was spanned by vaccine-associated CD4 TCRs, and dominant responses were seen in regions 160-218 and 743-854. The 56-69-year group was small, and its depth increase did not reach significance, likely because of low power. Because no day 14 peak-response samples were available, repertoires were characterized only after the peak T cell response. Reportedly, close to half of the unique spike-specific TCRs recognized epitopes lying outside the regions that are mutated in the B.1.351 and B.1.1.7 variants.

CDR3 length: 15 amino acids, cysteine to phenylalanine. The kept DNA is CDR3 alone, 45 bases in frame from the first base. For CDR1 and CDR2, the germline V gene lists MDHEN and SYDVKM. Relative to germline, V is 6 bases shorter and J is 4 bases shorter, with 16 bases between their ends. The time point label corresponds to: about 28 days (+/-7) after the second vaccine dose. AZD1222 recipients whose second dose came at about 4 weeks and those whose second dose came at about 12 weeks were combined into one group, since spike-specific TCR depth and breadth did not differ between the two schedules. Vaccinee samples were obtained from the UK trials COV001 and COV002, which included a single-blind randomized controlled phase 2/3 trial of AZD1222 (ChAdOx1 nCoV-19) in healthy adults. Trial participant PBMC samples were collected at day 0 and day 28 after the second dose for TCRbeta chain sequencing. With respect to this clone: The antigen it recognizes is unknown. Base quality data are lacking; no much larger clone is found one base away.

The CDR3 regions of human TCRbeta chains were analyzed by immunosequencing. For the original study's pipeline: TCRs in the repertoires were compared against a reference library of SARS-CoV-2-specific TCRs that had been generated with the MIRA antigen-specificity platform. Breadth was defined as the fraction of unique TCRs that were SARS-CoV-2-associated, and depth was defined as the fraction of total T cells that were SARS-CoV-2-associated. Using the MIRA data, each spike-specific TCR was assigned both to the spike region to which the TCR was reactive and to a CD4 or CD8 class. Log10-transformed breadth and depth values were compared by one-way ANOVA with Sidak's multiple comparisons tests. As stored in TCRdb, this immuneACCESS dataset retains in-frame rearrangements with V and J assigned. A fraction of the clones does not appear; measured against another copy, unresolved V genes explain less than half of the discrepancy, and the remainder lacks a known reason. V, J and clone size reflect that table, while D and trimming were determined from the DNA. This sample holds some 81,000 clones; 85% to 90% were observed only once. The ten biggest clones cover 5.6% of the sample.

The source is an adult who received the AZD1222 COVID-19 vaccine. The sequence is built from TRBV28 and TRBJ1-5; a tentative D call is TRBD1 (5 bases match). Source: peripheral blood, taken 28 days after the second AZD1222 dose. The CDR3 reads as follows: CASRPHRGTNQPQHF. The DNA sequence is TGTGCCAGCAGACCACATAGAGGGACGAATCAGCCCCAGCATTTT.